This TCR beta chain was obtained from a study of cytomegalovirus exposure and HLA in healthy donors. Study outcomes and limitations: The study recorded 150 to 200 TCR beta chains that were cytomegalovirus-associated.

Some clones are missing from TCRdb's copy, which holds only in-frame ones; the method was immunoSEQ multiplex PCR. The table has over 110,000 clones, 80% to 90% seen once. For this clone: Its cognate antigen is unknown.

Trimming left V 1 base short and J 1 base short, with 11 bases between. This CDR3 is built from 16 residues. In germline, CDR1 is SGHDN, CDR2 FVKESK. This TCR came from a man aged 18 to 29 in good health and CMV-seronegative. The sample taken for sequencing was PBMCs. The V gene is TRBV14, the J gene TRBJ1-3, with D perhaps TRBD1 (5 bases). CDR3 residues: CASSQGKGFSGNTIYF. In DNA, the CDR3 is TGTGCCAGCAGCCAAGGGAAGGGGTTTTCTGGAAACACCATATATTTT.